The present entry profiles one TCR beta chain with its context. This record belongs to a study of immune evolution from preneoplasia to lung adenocarcinoma. The CDR3 is 16 amino acids. V gave up 4 bases and J gave up 1 base, with 16 bases separating them. Germline V gives CDR1 MDHEN, CDR2 SYDVKM. Sequencing was performed with immunoSEQ multiplex PCR; in TCRdb, only in-frame clones are kept and a portion is missing. The table lists tens of thousands of clones, about 73% of them singletons, with approximately 6.2% in the top ten. This clonotype was sampled from a person between 55 and 70 years old with lung adenocarcinoma. Input material: FFPE invasive lung adenocarcinoma tissue. The chain links TRBV28 to TRBJ1-2, with a possible D match to TRBD1 (5 bases). The CDR3 coding sequence is TGTGCCAGCAGTTCCGGACCCGGGGGTTTTAACTATGGCTACACCTTC. It specifies CASSSGPGGFNYGYTF.